What follows describes a single T cell receptor (beta chain). This specimen belongs to a study of blood T cell repertoires in COVID-19. Study context: COVID-19 samples collected from the United States, Italy and Spain covered acute and convalescent phases.

CDR1 and CDR2 from the germline V gene are MDHEN and SYDVKM. V was shortened by 7 bases and J by 5 bases, with 12 bases between the two germline ends. The CDR3 is made up of 12 amino acids. Only in-frame clones appear in the TCRdb table, and some are missing; sequencing was by immunoSEQ multiplex PCR. This repertoire shows approximately 200,000 clones, 90% found once; its top ten account for about 1.2%. Cohort 3 recovery required two negative PCRs, clearance, or symptom resolution. This sequence originates from a young man who had recovered from COVID-19. Sequences were obtained from PBMCs or T cells enriched from blood (not recorded which). The chain employs TRBV28 and TRBJ2-7, with a weak D call TRBD1 (5 bases). The CDR3 sequence: CASNQGLNEQYF. The CDR3 nucleotides read TGTGCCAGCAATCAGGGTCTCAACGAGCAGTACTTC. Based on the CDR3 plus reference TRBV28 and TRBJ2-7, the full variable domain is DVKVTQSSRYLVKRTGEKVFLECVQDMDHENMFWYRQDPGLGLRLIYFSYDVKMKEKGDIPEGYSVSREKKERFSLILESASTNQTSMYLCASNQGLNEQYFGPGTRLTVT.